This TCR beta chain was identified in a study of T cell responses to AZD1222 COVID-19 vaccine. Points from the study as a whole: Among spike-specific TCRs, nearly half reportedly target unmutated variant regions. Mostly white British, mostly female donors; authors suggested clonal diversity may be underestimated. Just a handful of AZD1222 recipients were seropositive at baseline.

About this clone: The antigen is unknown. A read error may account for a junction end that differs from germline.

The CDR3 totals 16 residues. CDR1 SGHNT and CDR2 YYREEE come from the germline V gene (reference sequence). Sequencing used immunoSEQ multiplex PCR; TCRdb keeps in-frame clones, though not all of them. The sample has more than 150,000 clones, about 90% seen once. The material was peripheral blood, obtained on day 0 of MenACWY control vaccination. The chain recombines TRBV5-4 with TRBJ1-5; D is perhaps TRBD1 (5 bases). The sequence was obtained from an adult in good health. CDR3 residues: CASSFQGALPNQAQHF. CDR3 sequence (DNA): TGTGCCAGCAGCTTCCAAGGGGCCCTCCCCAATCAGGCCCAGCATTTT.